This section outlines one T cell receptor (beta chain) sequence together with its context. Its matching antigen is unknown. PCR employed 60 Vbeta and 13 Jbeta primers. Profiling relied on immunoSEQ multiplex PCR, and the TCRdb table lists in-frame clones only, not all of them. The top ten hold 1.1% to 1.5% of the sample, which has 150,000 to 200,000 clones, 77% seen once. The data were taken from a study of cytomegalovirus exposure and HLA in healthy donors. Study-level background: There were roughly 80 million unique TCRs (from HLA-typed donors) in an early data release. In terms of ancestry, the Caucasian-associated cluster contained more than 65% of the roughly 360 genotyped donors.

CDR3 size: 15 residues. The V segment lost 5 bases and the J segment 6 bases; nucleotides outside the gene matches: 12. Germline CDR1 LNHNV, CDR2 YYDKDF (reference sequence). Points from the study as a whole: Researchers reported from a later analysis that most CMV-associated TCR beta chains appeared HLA-restricted. Researchers catalogued approximately 160 TCR beta chains as cytomegalovirus-associated.

The source material was PBMCs. The V gene is TRBV15, the J gene TRBJ2-7; 8 bases are shared with TRBD2. This receptor was identified in a woman aged 25 to 39 in good health and CMV-seronegative. The CDR3 reads CATSPRRGGPREQYF. The DNA of the CDR3 is TGTGCCACCAGCCCTCGGCGCGGGGGGCCTCGCGAGCAGTACTTC.